These T cell receptor beta chains were read from a single sample in a study of CD8+CD57+ T cells in acquired aplastic anemia. TCRdb fed the reads into MiXCR, producing one record per CDR3 protein. The sample includes more than 100,000 distinct CDR3 sequences, around 46% of them seen just once. Sequencing used sorted CD4+, CD8+, or CD8+CD57+ T cells (not recorded which) from PBMCs. These receptors came from a human donor in good health, serving as a control. Both conserved end residues are trimmed from each CDR3.

CDR3 length,J gene,V gene,CDR3 protein
11,TRBJ2-3,TRBV4-1,ASSQDPGDTQY
14,TRBJ1-2,TRBV6-1,ASSLTAQGANYGYT
13,TRBJ1-1,TRBV6-1,ASSEAGQGFTEAF
14,TRBJ2-5,TRBV5-1,ASSLMSGGLKETQY
6,TRBJ1-4,TRBV7-2,ASSFLF
12,TRBJ2-5,TRBV25-1,ASSGSGRGETQY
13,TRBJ1-2,TRBV19,ASRAGTVGNYGYT
14,TRBJ2-3,TRBV12-3/TRBV12-4,ASSGQQGVSTDTQY
14,TRBJ2-4,TRBV10-3,ATSELSRTGVDIQY
14,TRBJ2-5,TRBV7-2,ASSLASTVPQETQY
13,TRBJ1-3,TRBV2,ASCGQGLPGNTIY
13,TRBJ1-2,TRBV20-1,SVPHPQLANYGYT
11,TRBJ2-2,TRBV11-3,ASRGTGSGELF
11,TRBJ2-7,TRBV29-1,GSPGQDSYGQY
10,TRBJ1-6,TRBV7-2,ASSLANSPLH
11,TRBJ2-3,TRBV20-1,SASYRSTDTQY
15,TRBJ1-2,TRBV5-6,ASSGYVPHPTDYGYT